Given below is one T cell receptor beta chain in context. Its antigen remains unidentified. These data originate in a study of human T cells and chemical hapten exposure. Broader study findings: PT1 expanded TCR numbers rose with patch test score. DPC sensitization produced no change in TCRs with frequency above 1 in 1000. Expanded TCRs made up significantly more big CDR3 similarity clusters than controls did.

TCRdb ran MiXCR on the RACE reads and lists one entry per CDR3 protein. This sample carries about 64,000 distinct CDR3 sequences, about 10% of them seen once, and the ten largest clones take about 2.3%. Looked up from germline, CDR1 is SGHTA and CDR2 is FQGTGA. The CDR3 loop spans 16 amino acids. The ends lost 1 base at V and 4 bases at J; junction bases unmatched: 5. Time point here: patch test 3, about 24 weeks after DPC sensitization. Treatment: therapeutic diphenylcyclopropenone sensitization with weekly scalp DPC. At every patch-test visit, blood was drawn before the patch test was applied. The chain carries TRBV7-3 and TRBJ2-1; 9 bases line up with TRBD1. This TCR derives from a woman in her 30s with alopecia areata. Some clones in this sample may be carry-over from other donors' samples. Sequencing was performed on whole blood, taken in connection with sensitization to the hapten diphenylcyclopropenone (DPC). The CDR3 region is CASSLMGQGSYNEQFF. CDR3 coding DNA: TGTGCCAGCAGCTTAATGGGACAGGGCAGTTACAATGAGCAGTTCTTC.